This TCR beta chain came from a study of shared clonotypes between healthy human individuals. Clones were sequenced by immunoSEQ multiplex PCR, and TCRdb holds only the in-frame ones, with some missing. In the table there are a few million clones, around 93% of which are singletons. Looked up from germline, CDR1 is SGHAT and CDR2 is FQNNGV. The CDR3 length is 15 residues. The trim removed 1 base at V and 2 bases at J, leaving 2 bases unmatched. CD8 cells classed as naive were CD45RO-negative and positively selected for CCR7, excluding terminally differentiated effector memory CD45RA+ cells. The TCR sequence derives from a man aged 18 to 35 in good health. Some clones in this sample may be carry-over from other donors' samples. The rearrangement uses TRBV11-2 and TRBJ2-5, with 9 nucleotides matching TRBD1. Sequenced material: naive CD8+ T cells from PBMCs. CDR3: CASSLVTGGQETQYF. CDR3 nucleotides: TGTGCCAGCAGCTTAGTGACAGGGGGACAAGAGACCCAGTACTTC.